The 26 T cell receptor beta chains below were found in one sample sequenced in a study of cytomegalovirus exposure and HLA in healthy donors. The PCR had 60 Vbeta and 13 Jbeta primers. Method: immunoSEQ multiplex PCR; TCRdb's copy keeps in-frame clones and lacks some. Among about 120,000 clones listed, 80% were seen once. The sequenced material came from PBMCs. These receptors originate from a man aged 25 to 40 in good health and CMV-seropositive.

The CDR3, as DNA: TGTGCCAGCAGCTTGCTCGACAGAAGATACTCTGGGGCCAACGTCCTGACTTTC. Protein sequence: CASSLLDRRYSGANVLTF. The chain carries TRBV13 and TRBJ2-6, with D maybe TRBD1 (5 bases). Germline V gene sequence: CDR1 PRHDT, CDR2 FYEKMQ (reference sequence). V lost 3 bases and J lost 0, with 15 bases in between. The CDR3 is 18 amino acids. The whole variable domain, filled in from reference TRBV13 and TRBJ2-6, reads AAGVIQSPRHLIKEKRETATLKCYPIPRHDTVYWYQQGPGQDPQFLISFYEKMQSDKGSIPDRFSAQQFSDYHSELNMSSLELGDSALYFCASSLLDRRYSGANVLTFGAGSRLTVL.

This CDR3 reads CASSEIRDTEAFF. CDR3 nucleotide sequence: TGCGCCAGCAGCGAGATCAGGGATACTGAAGCTTTCTTT. V usage is TRBV5-1 and J usage is TRBJ1-1, with a possible D match to TRBD1 (5 bases). V lost 4 bases and J lost 5, with 12 bases in between. Germline CDR1 SGHRS, CDR2 YFSETQ. This CDR3 has 13 amino acids.

Here the CDR3 DNA reads TGCGCCAGCAGCCAAGACCCCGGGACAGGGGGTGAAAAACTGTTTTTT. Protein sequence: CASSQDPGTGGEKLFF. V and J are TRBV4-1 and TRBJ1-4; 11 nucleotides agree with TRBD1. J gave up 7 bases and V 0 bases, and 4 bases lay outside the gene matches. Germline V CDR1 and CDR2: MGHRA, YSYEKL. The CDR3 has 16 amino acids.

This clone showed up just a few times. The identical CDR3 is also encoded by other nucleotide sequences in the sample. The chain links TRBV5-6 to TRBJ2-5; 12 bases are a match to TRBD2. J lost 1 base, V lost 4 bases, and 2 bases had no gene match. Per the germline V gene, CDR1 is SGHDT and CDR2 is YYEEEE. The CDR3 sequence is 15 residues long. CDR3 sequence reads: CASSLTSGGQETQYF. As DNA, the CDR3 is TGTGCCAGCAGCCTGACTAGCGGGGGCCAAGAGACCCAGTACTTC.

The rearrangement links TRBV6-5 to TRBJ1-5; a possible D gene is TRBD1 (6 bases). The CDR3 has 14 residues. Germline V lookup: CDR1 MNHEY, CDR2 SVGAGI. Trimming stripped 2 bases from V and 1 base from J, with 6 bases between. CDR3 nucleotides: TGTGCCAGCAGTTACAGGGGGAGCAATCAGCCCCAGCATTTT. Translating it yields CASSYRGSNQPQHF.

This clone has only one observation. The chain joins TRBV18 to TRBJ2-1, with TRBD2 matching over 12 bases. The V segment lost 6 bases and the J segment 5 bases; nucleotides outside the gene matches: 8. The CDR3 spans 16 residues. CDR1 and CDR2 (germline): KGHSH, LQKENI. This chain's CDR3 is CASSRVLAGGNNEQFF. The CDR3 nucleotides read TGTGCCAGCTCGCGAGTTCTAGCGGGGGGGAACAATGAGCAGTTCTTC.

This chain connects TRBV19 to TRBJ1-2; possibly TRBD1 for D (5 bases). CDR1 LNHDA and CDR2 SQIVND come from the germline V gene (reference sequence). The CDR3 is 15 amino acids. Trimming removed 4 bases from V and 0 bases from J, with 12 bases in between. CDR3 DNA: TGTGCCAGTAGTAGGAGCGCCAGGGCTAACTATGGCTACACCTTC. It translates to CASSRSARANYGYTF. Together with reference TRBV19 and TRBJ1-2, the CDR3 gives the full variable domain: DGGITQSPKYLFRKEGQNVTLSCEQNLNHDAMYWYRQDPGQGLRLIYYSQIVNDFQKGDIAEGYSVSREKKESFPLTVTSAQKNPTAFYLCASSRSARANYGYTFGSGTRLTVV.

This clone was seen a single time. This chain connects TRBV7-2 to TRBJ1-1, with D hard to call. Germline CDR1 and CDR2: SGHTA and FQGNSA. V lost 3 bases and J lost 5, with 10 bases in between. This CDR3 region has 13 residues. CDR3 sequence (DNA): TGTGCCAGCAGCTTCTCCCCGGGTACTGAAGCTTTCTTT. Its translation is CASSFSPGTEAFF.

The chain recombines TRBV13 with TRBJ1-1; TRBD1 matches 8 bases. Unmatched junction bases numbered 11, after V lost 1 base and J lost 1 base. CDR1 PRHDT and CDR2 FYEKMQ come from the germline V gene (reference sequence). This CDR3 contains 18 residues. The CDR3 spells CASSLALDRGKTNTEAFF. DNA of the CDR3: TGTGCCAGCAGCTTAGCCCTCGACAGGGGAAAAACGAACACTGAAGCTTTCTTT.

The chain recombines TRBV25-1 with TRBJ2-7; D perhaps matches TRBD2 (5 bases). Trimming shortened V by 1 base and J by 1 base, and 8 bases separated the two germline ends. Germline V gene data show CDR1 as MGHDK and CDR2 as SYGVNS. The CDR3 consists of 14 residues. Here the CDR3 reads CASSESDYSYEQYF. The DNA of the CDR3 is TGTGCCAGCAGTGAATCCGACTATTCCTACGAGCAGTACTTC.

CDR3 sequence reads: CASSPGLAGNNEQFF. The CDR3, as DNA: TGTGCCAGCTCGCCCGGACTAGCGGGGAACAATGAGCAGTTCTTC. The chain employs TRBV18 and TRBJ2-1, with 12 bases identical to TRBD2. Trimming at V came to 6 bases and at J to 5 bases, leaving 5 bases not matched to a gene. Germline V CDR1 and CDR2: KGHSH, LQKENI. The CDR3 totals 15 residues.

J is TRBJ1-1 and V is TRBV10-3; tentative D call: TRBD1 (5 bases). Germline V gene sequence: CDR1 ENHRY, CDR2 SYGVKD. The V end was cut by 3 bases, the J end by 4 bases, with 15 bases between. The CDR3 runs to 15 residues. The CDR3 region is CAISDRESVFTEAFF. CDR3 in DNA: TGTGCCATCAGTGACAGGGAATCGGTTTTCACTGAAGCTTTCTTT.

The CDR3: CASNRQGADTGELFF. The CDR3 DNA follows: TGTGCCAGCAATCGACAGGGGGCGGACACCGGGGAGCTGTTTTTT. The V and J genes are TRBV6-5 and TRBJ2-2, with TRBD1 matching 10 bases. This CDR3 spans 15 amino acids. The V gene's germline CDR1 is MNHEY and CDR2 SVGAGI. Germline trimming cut 7 bases from V and 3 bases from J; bases unmatched to any gene: 5.

The chain joins TRBV18 to TRBJ2-5; 11 nucleotides align to TRBD2. Germline loops: CDR1 KGHSH, CDR2 LQKENI. V lost 3 bases and J lost 1; bases outside the gene matches: 16. The length of the CDR3 is 20 residues. The CDR3 sequence: CASSPLPGKASGGLQETQYF. CDR3 in DNA: TGTGCCAGCTCACCTTTACCAGGAAAGGCTAGCGGGGGGCTCCAAGAGACCCAGTACTTC.

The chain carries TRBV4-1 and TRBJ1-2; no definite D call. Per the germline V gene, CDR1 is MGHRA and CDR2 is YSYEKL. The V end lost 4 bases, the J end lost 6 bases, and 18 bases lay between the germline ends. CDR3 length equals 15 residues. The CDR3 DNA reads as TGCGCCAGCAGCCCGCAAACCGCGAGATTTGATGGCTACACCTTC. It codes for CASSPQTARFDGYTF.

The chain uses TRBV6-6 and TRBJ1-6; no definite D call. The V gene lost 0 bases and the J gene lost 0 bases, with 6 bases spanning the gap. There are 16 residues in the CDR3. Looked up from germline, CDR1 is MNHNY and CDR2 is SVGAGI (reference sequence). This chain's CDR3 is CASSYSRSSYNSPLHF. The CDR3 DNA follows: TGTGCCAGCAGTTACTCGCGGAGCTCCTATAATTCACCCCTCCACTTT.

The chain recombines TRBV18 with TRBJ1-1; perhaps TRBD1 as D (5 bases). Germline assignment: CDR1 KGHSH and CDR2 LQKENI. V was pared by 3 bases and J by 5 bases, with 7 bases between. The CDR3 consists of 12 residues. The CDR3 spells CASSPYRTEAFF. The CDR3 DNA reads TGTGCCAGCTCACCGTACAGGACTGAAGCTTTCTTT.

This sequence joins TRBV7-8 and TRBJ2-7, with D perhaps matching TRBD2 (7 bases). This CDR3 region has 15 residues. V gave up 2 bases and J gave up 2 bases, with 13 bases separating them. Germline loops: CDR1 SGHVS, CDR2 FQNEAQ. In DNA, the CDR3 is TGTGCCAGCAGCTTACGGGGAGGGGGAGCCTACGAGCAGTACTTC. Encoded protein: CASSLRGGGAYEQYF.

J is TRBJ1-4 and V is TRBV2; 7 bases map to TRBD1. The CDR3 sequence is 16 residues long. Trimming at V came to 2 bases and at J to 4 bases, leaving 7 bases not matched to a gene. Germline V gene data show CDR1 as SNHLY and CDR2 as FYNNEI. CDR3 loop: CASSEILRQGNEKLFF. Here the CDR3 DNA reads TGTGCCAGCAGTGAAATTCTGCGACAGGGTAATGAAAAACTGTTTTTT.

The rearrangement links TRBV19 to TRBJ1-6, with 8 bases matching TRBD1. Germline CDR1 LNHDA, CDR2 SQIVND (reference sequence). After removal of 3 bases from V and 4 bases from J, the junction contained 11 bases not matched to a gene. This CDR3 comprises 18 residues. The CDR3, as DNA: TGTGCCAGTAGTATGGGTACAGGGGGAAATGTTTATAATTCACCCCTCCACTTT. Translating it yields CASSMGTGGNVYNSPLHF.

Remarks on this clone: At one boundary the junction diverges from the germline segment, which might be a read error. V and J are TRBV13 and TRBJ2-6, with a tentative D call TRBD1 (5 bases). The CDR3 covers 15 residues. Germline assignment: CDR1 PRHDT and CDR2 FYEKMQ (reference sequence). DNA of the CDR3: TGTGCCAGCAGCCGTTATCTTTCTGGGGCCAACGGCCTGACTTTC. This gives the protein CASSRYLSGANGLTF.

The rearrangement joins TRBV6-6 to TRBJ2-7; D may be TRBD1 (6 bases). The CDR3 consists of 13 residues. Germline V gives CDR1 MNHNY, CDR2 SVGAGI (reference sequence). The V gene lost 2 bases and the J gene lost 6 bases, with 11 bases spanning the gap. CDR3 nucleotides: TGTGCCAGCAGTTACAATACAGGGTCCGAGCAGTACTTC. Protein sequence: CASSYNTGSEQYF.

The J gene is TRBJ2-3, the V gene TRBV7-3, with D perhaps TRBD1 (6 bases). There are 14 residues in the CDR3. Germline V CDR1 and CDR2: SGHTA, FQGTGA. V gave up 5 bases and J gave up 3 bases, with 12 bases separating them. The CDR3 spells CASSRDTLTDTQYF. CDR3 DNA: TGTGCCAGCAGCCGGGACACCTTAACAGATACGCAGTATTTT.

A few counts support this clone. The V call is TRBV4-1, the J call TRBJ2-7; 8 bases are shared with TRBD2. Germline V gene lookup returns CDR1 MGHRA and CDR2 YSYEKL. Germline trimming cut 0 bases from V and 0 bases from J; bases unmatched to any gene: 7. The CDR3 covers 17 residues. The CDR3 DNA follows: TGCGCCAGCAGCCAAGATAGACGGGGGGGCCTCTCCTACGAGCAGTACTTC. It specifies CASSQDRRGGLSYEQYF.

The V and J genes are TRBV6-1 and TRBJ1-1; D is undetermined. The CDR3 has 13 amino acids. Trimming cost V 5 bases and J 1 base, with 8 bases left between them. Germline-derived CDR1 and CDR2 are MNHNS and SASEGT. The CDR3 DNA is TGTGCCAGCAGTTTGGCAGGGAACACTGAAGCTTTCTTT. It translates to CASSLAGNTEAFF.

V gene TRBV7-8 combines with J gene TRBJ2-1; 8 nucleotides align to TRBD2. The germline V gene has CDR1 SGHVS and CDR2 FQNEAQ. The CDR3 is 19 amino acids. V lost 0 bases and J lost 4; bases outside the gene matches: 14. CDR3 coding DNA: TGTGCCAGCAGCTTAGCGGAGGTGCCTAGCGGGCATTATTACAATGAGCAGTTCTTC. Translating gives CASSLAEVPSGHYYNEQFF.